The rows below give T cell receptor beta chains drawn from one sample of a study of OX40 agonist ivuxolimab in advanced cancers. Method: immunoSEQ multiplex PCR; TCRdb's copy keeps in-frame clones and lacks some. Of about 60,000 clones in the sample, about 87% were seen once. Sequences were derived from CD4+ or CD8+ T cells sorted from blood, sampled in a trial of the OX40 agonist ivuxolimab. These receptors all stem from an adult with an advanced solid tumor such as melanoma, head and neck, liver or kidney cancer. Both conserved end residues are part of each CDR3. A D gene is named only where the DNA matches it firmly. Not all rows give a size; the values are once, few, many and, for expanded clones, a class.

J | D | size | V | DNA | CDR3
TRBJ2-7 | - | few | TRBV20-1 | TGCAGTGCGGAACGGACGGTTGACTTC | CSAERTVDF
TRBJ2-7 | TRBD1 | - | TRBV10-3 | TGTGCCATCAGTTTGGGACAGGGGAAGCACGAGCAGTACTTC | CAISLGQGKHEQYF
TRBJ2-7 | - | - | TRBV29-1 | TGCAGCGTCAGGACAGCCGAAGCCTACGAGCAGTACTTC | CSVRTAEAYEQYF
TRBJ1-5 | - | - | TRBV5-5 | TGTGCCAGCAGGTCAGGACAGTCTAGCAATCAGCCCCAGCATTTT | CASRSGQSSNQPQHF
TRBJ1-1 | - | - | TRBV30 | TGTGCCTGGATCTGGGGCGCTGAAGCTTTCTTT | CAWIWGAEAFF
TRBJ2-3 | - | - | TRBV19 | TGTGCCAGTGGGAGGACAGCTAGCACAGATACGCAGTATTTT | CASGRTASTDTQYF
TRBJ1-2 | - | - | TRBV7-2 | TGTGCCAGCAGCGTCTCGGCAGGGGTATTGTATGGCTACACCTTC | CASSVSAGVLYGYTF
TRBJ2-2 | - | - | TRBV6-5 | TGTGCCAGCAGTTACCGTGGGACCTCCGGGGAGCTGTTTTTT | CASSYRGTSGELFF
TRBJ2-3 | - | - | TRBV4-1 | TGCGCCAGCAGCCAAGTAAACGGGGCTTCCCCCCTCGGTACGCAGTATTTT | CASSQVNGASPLGTQYF
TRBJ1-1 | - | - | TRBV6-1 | TGTGCCAGCAGTATCCTGGGACGTGCGAACACTGAAGCTTTCTTT | CASSILGRANTEAFF
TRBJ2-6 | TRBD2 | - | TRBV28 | TGTGCCAGCAGTCTAGCGGGAGCGGCTGGGGCCAACGTCCTGACTTTC | CASSLAGAAGANVLTF
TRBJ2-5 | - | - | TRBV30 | TGTGCCTGGACGCGAACGGGAGATGAGACCCAGTACTTC | CAWTRTGDETQYF
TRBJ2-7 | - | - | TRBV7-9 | TGTGCCAGCAGCTTGGGACTCCACTTTGCGGACGAGCAGTACTTC | CASSLGLHFADEQYF
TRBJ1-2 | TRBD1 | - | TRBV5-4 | TGTGCCAGCAGCCTAGCCAGGGGGCGAGGGTACTATGGCTACACCTTC | CASSLARGRGYYGYTF
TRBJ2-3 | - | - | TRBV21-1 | TGTGCCACGACACTAGCGGGGAGTCAGGACACCACAGATACGCAGTATTTT | CATTLAGSQDTTDTQYF
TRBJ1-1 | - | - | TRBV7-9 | TGTGCCAGCAGCTTAAATTGGGGCACTGAAGCTTTCTTT | CASSLNWGTEAFF
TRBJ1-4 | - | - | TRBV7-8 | TGTGCCAGCAGCCGGCATGGGACTAATGAAAAACTGTTTTTT | CASSRHGTNEKLFF
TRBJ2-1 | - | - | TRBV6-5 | TGTGCCAGCAGTTACAGTTTTACGTTTTCCTACAATGAGCAGTTCTTC | CASSYSFTFSYNEQFF
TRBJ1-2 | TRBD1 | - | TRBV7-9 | TGTGCCAGCAGCTTAGCGCGGGACAGGCCTAACTATGGCTACACCTTC | CASSLARDRPNYGYTF
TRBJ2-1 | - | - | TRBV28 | TGTGCCAGCAGATTGACAGGAATCTACAATGAGCAGTTCTTC | CASRLTGIYNEQFF
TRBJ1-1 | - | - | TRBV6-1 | TGTGCCAGCAGTGAAGGACACAGGAACGAAGCTTTCTTT | CASSEGHRNEAFF
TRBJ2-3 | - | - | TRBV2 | TGTGCCAGCAGTGAGGGACATAGCACAGATACGCAGTATTTT | CASSEGHSTDTQYF
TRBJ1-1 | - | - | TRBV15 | TGTGCCACCAGCAGAGAGACAGGAGGAAAGGCTTTCTTT | CATSRETGGKAFF
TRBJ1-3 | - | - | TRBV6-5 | TGTGCCAGCAGCCGCCGGGGGGGTGGAAACACCATATATTTT | CASSRRGGGNTIYF
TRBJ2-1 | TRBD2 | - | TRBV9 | TGTGCCAGCAGCGTAACAGTGGGCGTAGGACTAGCGGGACCGAGCTCCTACAATGAGCAGTTCTTC | CASSVTVGVGLAGPSSYNEQFF
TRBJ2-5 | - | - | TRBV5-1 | TGCGCCAGCAGCCAGGCCCCGGGCAAAGAGACCCAGTACTTC | CASSQAPGKETQYF
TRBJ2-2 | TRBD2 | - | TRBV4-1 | TGCGCCAGCAGCCAAGTTACTAGCGGGAACACCGGGGAGCTGTTTTTT | CASSQVTSGNTGELFF
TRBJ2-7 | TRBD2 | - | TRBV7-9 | TGTGCCAGCAGCTTAGGAGTGGCGGGAGGGCCACAAGAGCAGTACTTC | CASSLGVAGGPQEQYF
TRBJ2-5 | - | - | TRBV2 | TGTGCCAGCAGTTTTCACACACAAGAGACCCAGTACTTC | CASSFHTQETQYF
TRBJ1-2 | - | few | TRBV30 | TGTGCCTGGAGGATAGGTGGGGGGCAGAATGATGGCTACACCTTC | CAWRIGGGQNDGYTF
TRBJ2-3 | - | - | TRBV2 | TGTGCCAGCAAGTTGGTAGATACGCAGTATTTT | CASKLVDTQYF
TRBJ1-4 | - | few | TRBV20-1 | TGCAGTGTACCCCACAATCGGCTGTTTTTT | CSVPHNRLFF
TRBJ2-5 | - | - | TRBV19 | TGTGCCAGTAGTACCCCTGGGGGGGAGACCCAGTACTTC | CASSTPGGETQYF
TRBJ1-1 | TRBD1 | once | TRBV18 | TGTGCCAGCTCACCAGTGGGACAGGGGACTGAAGCTTTCTTT | CASSPVGQGTEAFF
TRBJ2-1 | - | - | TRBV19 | TGTGCCAGTAGTAATTTCGTGGAGGGGGACAATGAGCAGTTCTTC | CASSNFVEGDNEQFF
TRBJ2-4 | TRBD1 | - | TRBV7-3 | TGTGCCAGCAGGAAACAGGGGGCGGAGAACATTCAGTACTTC | CASRKQGAENIQYF
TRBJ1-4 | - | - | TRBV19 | TGTGCCAGTAGCGCAGCGGATACAACTAATGAAAAACTGTTTTTT | CASSAADTTNEKLFF
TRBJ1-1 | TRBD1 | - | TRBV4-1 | TGCGCCAGCAGCCAGATGGTCCGTGGGACAGGGTCATTTACCACTGAAGCTTTCTTT | CASSQMVRGTGSFTTEAFF
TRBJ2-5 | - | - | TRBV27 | TGTGCCAGCAGGGGCAACCAAGAGACCCAGTACTTC | CASRGNQETQYF
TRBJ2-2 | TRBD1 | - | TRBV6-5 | TGTGCCAGCAGTTACTCGAGACAGGGGCCCGGGGAGCTGTTTTTT | CASSYSRQGPGELFF
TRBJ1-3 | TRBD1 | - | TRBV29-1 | TGCAGCGCCCGACAGGGGGCAGGAAACACCATATATTTT | CSARQGAGNTIYF
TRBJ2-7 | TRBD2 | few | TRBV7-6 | TGTGCCAGCAGCTATCAGCGGGACTCCTACGAGCAGTACTTC | CASSYQRDSYEQYF
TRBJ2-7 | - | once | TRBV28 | TGTGCCAGCAGCCTAAGACAAGGAAACGAGCAGTACTTC | CASSLRQGNEQYF
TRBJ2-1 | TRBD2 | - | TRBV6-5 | TGTGCCAGCAGCTCAAGCGGGAGCTCCTACAATGAGCAGTTCTTC | CASSSSGSSYNEQFF
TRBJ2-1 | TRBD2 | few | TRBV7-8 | TGTGCCAGCAGCTCCAGACTAGCGGGAGGTGTCCGTGAGCAGTTCTTC | CASSSRLAGGVREQFF
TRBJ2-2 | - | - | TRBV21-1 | TGTGCCAGCAGCAAAGAGCCGGGGACCGCCGCAATGTCCGGGGAGCTGTTTTTT | CASSKEPGTAAMSGELFF
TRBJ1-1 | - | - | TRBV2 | TGTGCCAGCAGAAGAGACAGCGTACTTGAAGCTTTCTTT | CASRRDSVLEAFF
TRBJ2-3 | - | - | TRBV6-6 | TGTGCCAGCGCTACCGACTTCGGCGGGATCACAGATACGCAGTATTTT | CASATDFGGITDTQYF
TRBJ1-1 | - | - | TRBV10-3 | TGTGCCATCAAGCGGGACGCCGGAATGAACACTGAAGCTTTCTTT | CAIKRDAGMNTEAFF
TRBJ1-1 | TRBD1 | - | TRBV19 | TGTGCCAGTAGCCGAACAGGGGGCACTGAAGCTTTCTTT | CASSRTGGTEAFF
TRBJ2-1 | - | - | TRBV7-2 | TGTGCCAGCAGCCTAGAAGGGGCTAGCTCCTACAATGAGCAGTTCTTC | CASSLEGASSYNEQFF
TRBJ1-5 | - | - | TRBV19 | TGTGCCAGTAGCCCGAGGAGGGGGGGTCCTAATCAGCCCCAGCATTTT | CASSPRRGGPNQPQHF
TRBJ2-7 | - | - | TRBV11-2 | TGTGCCAGCAGCTCCAGTCGCGTCTACGAGCAGTACTTC | CASSSSRVYEQYF
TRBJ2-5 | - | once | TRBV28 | TGTGCCAGCAGTTTGGCGGGCAGAGAGACCCAGTACTTC | CASSLAGRETQYF
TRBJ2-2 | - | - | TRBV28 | TGTGCCAGCAGAATCTTCCCAGGGAACACCGGGGAGCTGTTTTTT | CASRIFPGNTGELFF
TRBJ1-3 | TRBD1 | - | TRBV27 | TGTGCCAGCAGTCACACACGGACAGGCTCTGGAAACACCATATATTTT | CASSHTRTGSGNTIYF
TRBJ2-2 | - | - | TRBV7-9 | TGTGCCAGCAGCTTATTGAGCGTAAGGGAATCCGGGGAGCTGTTTTTT | CASSLLSVRESGELFF
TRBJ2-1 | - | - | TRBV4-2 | TGTGCCAGCAGCCAAGAGTTCAGACCCACGTGGAATGAGCAGTTCTTC | CASSQEFRPTWNEQFF